The T cell receptor beta chain under discussion was sequenced for a study of shared clonotypes between healthy human individuals. Some clones are missing from TCRdb's copy, which holds only in-frame ones; the method was immunoSEQ multiplex PCR. The table includes roughly 1,500,000 clones, roughly 98.5% detected once. With 0 bases clipped from V and 3 bases from J, the junction kept 7 bases outside the gene matches. From germline, CDR1 is MGHRA and CDR2 YSYEKL. This CDR3 comprises 16 residues. Sequences were obtained from naive CD4+ T cells sorted from blood. The subset was: CD45RA+ positively selected. The sequence came from a man aged 30 to 39 in good health. This sequence joins TRBV4-1 and TRBJ2-7, with TRBD1 identical over 8 bases. CDR3 nucleotide sequence: TGCGCCAGCAGCCAAGACCAGGGGGCAGGGGGCTACGAGCAGTACTTC. Encoded protein: CASSQDQGAGGYEQYF.